The following is a T cell receptor (beta chain) sequence with its context. This clone has a single count. Its specific antigen is unknown. Nothing much larger sits one base from this clone, and base qualities are not available. TCRbeta CDR3 regions were amplified from genomic DNA using the immunoSEQ Assay, a bias-controlled multiplex PCR. The original methods were these. The number of nucleated cells in each sample was estimated from the amplification of reference gene primers within the assay. To quantify the absolute abundance of each unique TCRbeta CDR3 rearrangement, sequence reads were collapsed and filtered. For each sample, productive Simpson clonality was calculated as the square root of Simpson's diversity index across productive rearrangements. TCRdb retrieved this table from immuneACCESS and kept in-frame rearrangements only. Not all clones are present; in checked studies, unresolved V genes account for under half, and no reason is known for the remainder. V and J calls plus clone size are reproduced from that table; the DNA served to infer D and trimming. In all, the sample holds 250,000 to 300,000 clones, and 81% of those were seen once. Around 3% of the sample lies in the top ten.

The data were obtained in a study of blood T cell repertoires in COVID-19 (TCRdb year 2020). At the level of the whole study: The collaborator samples originated in the United States, Italy and Spain and spanned the acute and convalescent phases of COVID-19. The prospective study material was composed of cDNA or gDNA derived from T cells, B-cell-depleted T cells, or PBMCs. The dataset comprised deeply sampled blood TCRbeta repertoires from subjects exposed to, actively infected with, or recovered from COVID-19. The repertoires were released in a freely available public database meant as a resource for research on the immune response to SARS-CoV-2. Samples came from the ongoing ImmuneRACE study (first 160 participants) plus 1,254 subjects from 6 global collaborators. The sample metadata nearly always contained a de-identified subject ID, COVID-19 status, age in years and sex. Where available, HLA class I and class II types were obtained from metadata supplied by the sample provider rather than from assay-based typing. The research as a whole found: Clinical and demographic metadata were provided uncurated, with the amount varying by source and participant.

Each collaborating institution followed its own protocols to collect whole blood in K2EDTA tubes. For TCRbeta analysis, collaborators shipped samples as frozen whole blood, isolated PBMCs, or DNA extracted from either of those sample types. The TCR comes from a woman aged 60-75 years with active or convalescent COVID-19. The sequenced sample consisted of peripheral blood.

The encoded CDR3 is CASSLRQGAGNTIYF. The base sequence is TGTGCCAGCAGCCTACGACAGGGGGCTGGAAACACCATATATTTT. The rearrangement combines TRBV7-9 with TRBJ1-3; TRBD1 matches 9 bases in the middle. CDR1 and CDR2, looked up from the germline V gene (reference sequence), are SEHNR and FQNEAQ. Here V drops 5 bases and J drops 2 bases, and the junction holds 4 bases not matched to any gene. The CDR3 contains 15 residues, cysteine and phenylalanine counted. The read is trimmed to its CDR3 DNA, 45 bases read in frame from base 1.